Presented here are 8 T cell receptor beta chains from one specimen sequenced in a study of beta chain features in type 1 diabetes. The sequenced template was cDNA made from the entire isolated RNA. Method: immunoSEQ multiplex PCR; TCRdb's copy keeps in-frame clones and lacks some. This table holds under 350,000 clones, 8% found once. Input material: central memory CD4+ T cells from blood. These receptors were obtained from a woman aged 18-29 years in good health.

Ten or more counts support this clone. This rearrangement joins TRBV7-9 to TRBJ2-7, with 8 bases matching TRBD1. The CDR3 totals 15 residues. Per germline, CDR1 SEHNR and CDR2 FQNEAQ (reference sequence). The V segment lost 1 base and the J segment 6 bases; nucleotides outside the gene matches: 8. The CDR3 is CASSLVSGGFSEQYF. DNA of the CDR3: TGTGCCAGCAGCTTAGTGTCAGGGGGCTTTAGCGAGCAGTACTTC.

This clone was recorded a few times. The CDR3 coding sequence is TGCGCCAGCAGCTTGCGGTCCCCCCGGGACAGCCACACCGGGGAGCTGTTTTTT. It is translated as CASSLRSPRDSHTGELFF. V usage is TRBV5-1 and J usage is TRBJ2-2, with 7 nucleotides matching TRBD1. Germline V gene data show CDR1 as SGHRS and CDR2 as YFSETQ. V dropped 1 base and J dropped 3; count of bases not matched to a gene: 12. The CDR3 runs to 18 residues.

This clone has ten or more counts. The chain employs TRBV19 and TRBJ1-2; 7 positions agree with TRBD1. CDR1 is LNHDA and CDR2 is SQIVND in the germline V gene (reference sequence). The CDR3 contains 14 residues. The junction had 2 bases not matched to a gene; V was cut back by 2 bases and J by 2 bases. The CDR3 sequence is CASSIYRGNYGYTF. The CDR3 DNA reads as TGTGCCAGTAGTATATACAGGGGCAACTATGGCTACACCTTC.

V gene TRBV7-3 combines with J gene TRBJ1-4; D is possibly TRBD1 (5 bases). Germline values: CDR1 SGHTA, CDR2 FQGTGA. The CDR3 totals 16 residues. V shed 2 bases and J shed 8 bases, with 18 bases lying between them. Here the CDR3 reads CASSLGGARVREKLFF. In DNA, the CDR3 is TGTGCCAGCAGCTTAGGAGGCGCCAGGGTGAGAGAAAAACTGTTTTTT.

A note on this clone: This likely traces to a read error, being one base from a far larger clone. The V and J genes are TRBV7-9 and TRBJ1-2; TRBD1 is a possible D gene (5 bases). Germline CDR1 and CDR2: SEHNR and FQNEAQ (reference sequence). The V end was cut by 5 bases, the J end by 7 bases, with 29 bases between. CDR3 length: 18 residues. The CDR3 DNA reads as TGTGCCAGCAGCGCCCCGACCAGGGTAGGAAAGAGTATAAGTGGCTACACCTTC. Translating it yields CASSAPTRVGKSISGYTF.

This chain uses TRBV5-4 with TRBJ2-1; 10 bases match TRBD1. Losses at the gene ends were 5 bases for V and 6 bases for J; bases not matched to a gene: 8. Germline lookup yields CDR1 SGHNT and CDR2 YYREEE (reference sequence). The CDR3 is made up of 15 amino acids. CDR3 amino acids: CASSQRQGAINEQFF. CDR3 sequence (DNA): TGTGCCAGCAGTCAAAGACAGGGGGCAATCAATGAGCAGTTCTTC.

This clone was seen only a few times. The rearrangement uses TRBV28 and TRBJ1-5; no definite D call. Germline loops: CDR1 MDHEN, CDR2 SYDVKM. The CDR3 length is 12 residues. Trimming pared 7 bases from V and 6 bases from J, leaving 10 bases between. For the CDR3, the DNA is TGTGCCAGCAAAGTTGCGAGTCAGCCCCAGCATTTT. Protein product: CASKVASQPQHF.

This clone occurred many times. This chain joins TRBV7-8 and TRBJ1-1, with 7 bases identical to TRBD1. The CDR3 has 14 amino acids. The ends lost 4 bases at V and 5 bases at J; junction bases unmatched: 7. CDR1 SGHVS and CDR2 FQNEAQ come from the germline V gene. The CDR3 region is CASSSTGRWTEAFF. DNA of the CDR3: TGTGCCAGCAGCTCGACAGGGAGGTGGACTGAAGCTTTCTTT. Full variable domain (remainder filled in from reference TRBV7-8 and TRBJ1-1): GAGVSQSPRYKVAKRGQDVALRCDPISGHVSLFWYQQALGQGPEFLTYFQNEAQLDKSGLPSDRFFAERPEGSVSTLKIQRTQQEDSAVYLCASSSTGRWTEAFFGQGTRLTVV.